This T cell receptor beta chain was identified during a study of T cell clusters in autoimmune cytopenias. In regard to this clonotype: Its antigen is as yet unknown.

TRB amplification used 250 ng of peripheral blood genomic DNA. Germline-derived CDR1 and CDR2 are KGHSH and LQKENI. This CDR3 region has 16 residues. Whole-study findings and limits: TRB repertoire shifts in secondary cytopenia and chronic lymphocytic leukemia mostly reflected lymphoma, not autoimmunity.

TRB was amplified by touch-down multiplex PCR, primer pools A and B combined. Reprocessing the multiplex PCR reads, TCRdb reports a single entry for every CDR3 protein and omits DNA. This sample's table has roughly 1,000 distinct CDR3 sequences. The TCR comes from a human donor with an autoimmune cytopenia or autoimmune hepatitis (not recorded which). Sequenced sample: peripheral blood. The chain recombines TRBV18 with TRBJ1-4. This CDR3 reads CASSPPDGGVREKLFF.